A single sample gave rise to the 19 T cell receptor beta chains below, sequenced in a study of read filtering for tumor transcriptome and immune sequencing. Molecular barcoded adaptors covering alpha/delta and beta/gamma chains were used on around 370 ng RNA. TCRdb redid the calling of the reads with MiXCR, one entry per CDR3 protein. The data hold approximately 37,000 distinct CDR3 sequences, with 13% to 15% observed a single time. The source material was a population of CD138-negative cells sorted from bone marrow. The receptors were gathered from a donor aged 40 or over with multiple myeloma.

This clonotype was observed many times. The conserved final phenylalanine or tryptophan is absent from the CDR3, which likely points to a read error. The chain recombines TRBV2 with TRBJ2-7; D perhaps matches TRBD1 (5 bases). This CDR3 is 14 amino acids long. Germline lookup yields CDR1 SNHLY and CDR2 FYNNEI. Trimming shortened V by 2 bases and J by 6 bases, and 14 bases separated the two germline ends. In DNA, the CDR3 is TGTGCCAGCAGTGAATCACGTCAGGGTCGCGAGCAGTACCTC. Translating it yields CASSESRQGREQYL.

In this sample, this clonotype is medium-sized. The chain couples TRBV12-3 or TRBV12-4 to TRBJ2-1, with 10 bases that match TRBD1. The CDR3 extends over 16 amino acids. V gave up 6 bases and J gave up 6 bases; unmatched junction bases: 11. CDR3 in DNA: TGTGCCAGCAGGGACAAGACAGGGGGCGCAAGCAATGAGCAGTTCTTC. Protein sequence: CASRDKTGGASNEQFF.

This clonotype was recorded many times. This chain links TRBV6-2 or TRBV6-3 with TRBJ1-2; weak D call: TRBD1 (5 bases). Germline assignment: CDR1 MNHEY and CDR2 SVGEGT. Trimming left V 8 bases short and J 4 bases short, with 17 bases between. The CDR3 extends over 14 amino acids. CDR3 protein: CASVLGALAYGYTF. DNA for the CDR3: TGTGCCAGCGTTCTTGGGGCCCTAGCCTATGGCTACACCTTC.

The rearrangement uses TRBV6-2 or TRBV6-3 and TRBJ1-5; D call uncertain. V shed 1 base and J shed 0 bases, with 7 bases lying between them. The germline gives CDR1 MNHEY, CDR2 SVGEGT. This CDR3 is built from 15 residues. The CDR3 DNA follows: TGTGCCAGCAGTTACTTGGCTTATAGCAATCAGCCCCAGCATTTT. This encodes CASSYLAYSNQPQHF.

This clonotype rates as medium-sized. CDR3 DNA: TGTGCCAGCAGTTTGTCGGGGTATTCCACTGAAGCTTTCTTT. Protein: CASSLSGYSTEAFF. V and J are TRBV27 and TRBJ1-6; D unresolved. The end of the DNA aligns better with TRBJ1-1, so the J call may be wrong. Germline V gives CDR1 MNHEY, CDR2 SMNVEV (reference sequence). The CDR3 runs 14 residues.

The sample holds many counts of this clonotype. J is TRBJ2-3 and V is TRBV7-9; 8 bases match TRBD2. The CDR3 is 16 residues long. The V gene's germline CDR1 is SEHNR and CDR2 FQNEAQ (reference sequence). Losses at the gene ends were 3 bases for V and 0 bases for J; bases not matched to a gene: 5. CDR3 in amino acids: CASSFFAGGSTDTQYF. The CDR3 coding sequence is TGTGCCAGCAGCTTTTTCGCGGGGGGAAGCACAGATACGCAGTATTTT.

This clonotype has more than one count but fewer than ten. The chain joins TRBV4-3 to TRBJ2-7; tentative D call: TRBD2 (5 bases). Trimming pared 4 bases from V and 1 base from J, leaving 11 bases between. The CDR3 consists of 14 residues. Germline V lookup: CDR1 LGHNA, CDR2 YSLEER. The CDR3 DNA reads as TGCGCCAGCAGCCCGGGATTAGGGTCCTACGAGCAGTACTTC. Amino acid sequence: CASSPGLGSYEQYF.

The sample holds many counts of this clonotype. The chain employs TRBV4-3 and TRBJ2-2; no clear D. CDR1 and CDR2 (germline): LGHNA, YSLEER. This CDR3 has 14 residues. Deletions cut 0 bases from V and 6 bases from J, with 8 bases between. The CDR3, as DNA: TGCGCCAGCAGCCAAGATCTAGTACCCGGGGAGCTGTTTTTT. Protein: CASSQDLVPGELFF.

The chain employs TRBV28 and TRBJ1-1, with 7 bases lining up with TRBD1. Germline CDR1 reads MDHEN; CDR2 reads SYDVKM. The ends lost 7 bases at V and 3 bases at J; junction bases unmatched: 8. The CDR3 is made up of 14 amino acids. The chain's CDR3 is CASNPAGQYTEAFF. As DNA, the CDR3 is TGTGCCAGCAACCCAGCGGGACAGTACACTGAAGCTTTCTTT.

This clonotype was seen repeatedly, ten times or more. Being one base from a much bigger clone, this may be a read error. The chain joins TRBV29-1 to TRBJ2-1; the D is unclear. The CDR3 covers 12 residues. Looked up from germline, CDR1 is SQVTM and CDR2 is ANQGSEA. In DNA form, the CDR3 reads TGCAGCGTTGAGGGTTTTTACAATGTGCAGTTCTTC. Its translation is CSVEGFYNVQFF.

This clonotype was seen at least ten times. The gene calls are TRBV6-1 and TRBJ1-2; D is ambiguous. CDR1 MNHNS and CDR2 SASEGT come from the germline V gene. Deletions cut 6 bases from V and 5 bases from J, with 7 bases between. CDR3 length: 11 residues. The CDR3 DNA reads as TGTGCCAGCAGGCAACATTATGGCTACACCTTC. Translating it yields CASRQHYGYTF.

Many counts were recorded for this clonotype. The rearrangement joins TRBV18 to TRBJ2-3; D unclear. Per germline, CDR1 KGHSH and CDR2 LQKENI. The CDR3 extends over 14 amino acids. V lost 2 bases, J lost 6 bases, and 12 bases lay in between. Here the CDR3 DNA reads TGTGCCAGCTCACCAGCCATGAGTTCCGATACGCAGTATTTT. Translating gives CASSPAMSSDTQYF.

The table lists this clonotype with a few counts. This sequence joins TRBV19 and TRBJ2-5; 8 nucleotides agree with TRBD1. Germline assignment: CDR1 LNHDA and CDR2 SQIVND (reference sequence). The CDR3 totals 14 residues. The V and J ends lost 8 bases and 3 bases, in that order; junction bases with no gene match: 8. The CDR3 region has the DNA TGTGCCAGTTCCCGCAGGGGGCGGGAAGAGACCCAGTACTTC. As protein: CASSRRGREETQYF.

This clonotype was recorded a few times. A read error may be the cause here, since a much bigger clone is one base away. In nucleotides, the CDR3 is TGTGCCACCCGCGGGGACAGGGGGAATGAGCAGTTCTTC. Protein sequence: CATRGDRGNEQFF. The rearrangement joins TRBV2 to TRBJ2-1; TRBD1 aligns across 11 bases. Per germline, CDR1 SNHLY and CDR2 FYNNEI. The CDR3 extends over 13 amino acids. Trimming took 10 bases from V and 7 from J; bases not matched to a gene: 6. Full variable domain (outside the CDR3, taken from reference TRBV2 and TRBJ2-1): EPEVTQTPSHQVTQMGQEVILRCVPISNHLYFYWYRQILGQKVEFLVSFYNNEISEKSEIFDDQFSVERPDGSNFTLKIRSTKLEDSAMYFCATRGDRGNEQFFGPGTRLTVL.

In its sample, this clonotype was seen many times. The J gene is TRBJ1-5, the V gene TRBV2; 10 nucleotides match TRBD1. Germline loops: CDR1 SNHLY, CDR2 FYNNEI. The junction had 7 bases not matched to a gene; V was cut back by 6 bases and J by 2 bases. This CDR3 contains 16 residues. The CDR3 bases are TGTGCCAGCAGGGGACAGGGGAAGGTGGGCAATCAGCCCCAGCATTTT. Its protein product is CASRGQGKVGNQPQHF.

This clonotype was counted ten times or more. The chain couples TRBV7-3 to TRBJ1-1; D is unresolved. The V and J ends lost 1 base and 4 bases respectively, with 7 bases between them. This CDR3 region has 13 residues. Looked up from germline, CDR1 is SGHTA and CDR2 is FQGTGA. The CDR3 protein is CASSLIRGTEAFF. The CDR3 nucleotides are TGTGCCAGCAGCTTAATTCGGGGCACTGAAGCTTTCTTT.

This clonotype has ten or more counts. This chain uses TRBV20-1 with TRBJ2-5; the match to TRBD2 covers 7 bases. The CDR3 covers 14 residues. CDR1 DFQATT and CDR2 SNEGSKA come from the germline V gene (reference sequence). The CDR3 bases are TGCAGCGCCGGCGGGCTAGCGGCGGAAGAGACCCAGTACTTC. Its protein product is CSAGGLAAEETQYF.

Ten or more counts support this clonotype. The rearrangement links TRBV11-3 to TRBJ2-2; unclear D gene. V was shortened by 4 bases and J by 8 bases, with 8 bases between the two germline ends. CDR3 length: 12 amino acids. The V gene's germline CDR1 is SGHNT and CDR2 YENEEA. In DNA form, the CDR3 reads TGTGCCAGCAGCTCAATTGAGGGGGAGCTGTTTTTT. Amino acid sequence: CASSSIEGELFF. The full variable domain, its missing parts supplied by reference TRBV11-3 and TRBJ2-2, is EAGVVQSPRYKIIEKKQPVAFWCNPISGHNTLYWYLQNLGQGPELLIRYENEEAVDDSQLPKDRFSAERLKGVDSTLKIQPAELGDSAVYLCASSSIEGELFFGEGSRLTVL.

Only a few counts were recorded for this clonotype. CDR3 coding DNA: TGTGCCACCAGTGTCGGATCCGGGACCACCCAGCATTTT. This translates into CATSVGSGTTQHF. The chain is built from TRBV24-1 and TRBJ1-5; the D gene is possibly TRBD1 (5 bases). CDR1 KGHDR and CDR2 SFDVKD come from the germline V gene. CDR3 length: 13 amino acids. V shed 5 bases and J shed 11 bases, with 15 bases lying between them.